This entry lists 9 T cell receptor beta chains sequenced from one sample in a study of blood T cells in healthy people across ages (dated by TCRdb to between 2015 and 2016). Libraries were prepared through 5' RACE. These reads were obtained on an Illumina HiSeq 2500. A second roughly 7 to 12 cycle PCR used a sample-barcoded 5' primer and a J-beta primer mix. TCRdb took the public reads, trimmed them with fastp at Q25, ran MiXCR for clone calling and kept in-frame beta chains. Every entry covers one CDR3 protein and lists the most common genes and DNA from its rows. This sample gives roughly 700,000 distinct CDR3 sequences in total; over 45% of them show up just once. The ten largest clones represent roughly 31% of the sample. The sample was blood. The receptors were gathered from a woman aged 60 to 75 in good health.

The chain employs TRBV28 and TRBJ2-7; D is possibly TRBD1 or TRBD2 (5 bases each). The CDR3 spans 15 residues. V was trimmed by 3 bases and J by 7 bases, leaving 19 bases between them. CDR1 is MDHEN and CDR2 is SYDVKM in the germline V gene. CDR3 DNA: TGTGCCAGCAGTTTTATCACTGGGGGTTGGAGTGAGCAGTACTTC. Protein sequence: CASSFITGGWSEQYF.

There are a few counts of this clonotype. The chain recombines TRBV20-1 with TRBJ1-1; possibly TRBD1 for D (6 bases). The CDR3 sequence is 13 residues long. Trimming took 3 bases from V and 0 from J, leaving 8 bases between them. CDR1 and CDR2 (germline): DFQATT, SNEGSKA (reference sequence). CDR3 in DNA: TGCAGTGCTAGTACAGGGATGAACACTGAAGCTTTCTTT. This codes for CSASTGMNTEAFF.

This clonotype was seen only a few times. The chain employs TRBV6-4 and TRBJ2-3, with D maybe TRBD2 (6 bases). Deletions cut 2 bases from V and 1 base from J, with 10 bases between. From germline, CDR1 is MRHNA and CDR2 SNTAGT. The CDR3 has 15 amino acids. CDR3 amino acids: CASSDGGLGTDTQYF. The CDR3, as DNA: TGTGCCAGCAGTGACGGAGGGTTGGGCACAGATACGCAGTATTTT.

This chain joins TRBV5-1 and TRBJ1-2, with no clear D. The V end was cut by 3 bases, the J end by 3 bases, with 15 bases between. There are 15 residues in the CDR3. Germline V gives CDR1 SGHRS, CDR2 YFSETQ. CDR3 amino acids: CASSSGIGGYYGYTF. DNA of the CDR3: TGCGCCAGCAGCTCCGGGATTGGCGGCTACTATGGCTACACCTTC.

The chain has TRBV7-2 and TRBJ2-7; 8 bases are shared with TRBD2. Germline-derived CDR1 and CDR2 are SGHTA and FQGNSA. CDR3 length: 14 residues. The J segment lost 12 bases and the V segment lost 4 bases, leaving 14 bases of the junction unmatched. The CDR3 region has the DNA TGTGCCAGCAGCTCGACAGCCCCTAGCGGGCCAACGTACTTC. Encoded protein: CASSSTAPSGPTYF.

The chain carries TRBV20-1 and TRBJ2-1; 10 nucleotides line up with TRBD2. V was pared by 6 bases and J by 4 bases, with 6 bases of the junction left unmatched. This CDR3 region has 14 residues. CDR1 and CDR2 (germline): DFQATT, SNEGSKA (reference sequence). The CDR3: CSAGRTSGYNEQFF. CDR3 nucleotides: TGCAGTGCCGGAAGGACTAGCGGTTACAATGAGCAGTTCTTC.

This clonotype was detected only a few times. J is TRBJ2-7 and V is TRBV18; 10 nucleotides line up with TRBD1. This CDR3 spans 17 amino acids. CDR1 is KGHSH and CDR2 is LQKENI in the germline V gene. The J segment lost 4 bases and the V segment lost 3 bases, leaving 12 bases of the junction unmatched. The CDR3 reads CASSPRGTGEGGYEQYF. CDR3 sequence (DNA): TGTGCCAGCTCACCTCGCGGGACAGGGGAAGGCGGATACGAGCAGTACTTC.

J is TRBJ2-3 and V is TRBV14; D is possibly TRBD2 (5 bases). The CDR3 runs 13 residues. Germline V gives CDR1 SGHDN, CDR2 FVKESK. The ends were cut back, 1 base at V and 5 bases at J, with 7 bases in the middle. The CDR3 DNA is TGTGCCAGCAGCCAAGGGGGAGAAGATACGCAGTATTTT. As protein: CASSQGGEDTQYF. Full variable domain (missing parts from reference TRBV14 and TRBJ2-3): EAGVTQFPSHSVIEKGQTVTLRCDPISGHDNLYWYRRVMGKEIKFLLHFVKESKQDESGMPNNRFLAERTGGTYSTLKVQPAELEDSGVYFCASSQGGEDTQYFGPGTRLTVL.

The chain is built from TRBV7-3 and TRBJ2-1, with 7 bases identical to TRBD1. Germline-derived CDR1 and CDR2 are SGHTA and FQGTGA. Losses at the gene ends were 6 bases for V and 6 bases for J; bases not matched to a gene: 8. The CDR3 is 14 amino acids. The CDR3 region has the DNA TGTGCCAGCAGACCCACTTCAGGGGGCAATGAGCAGTTCTTC. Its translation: CASRPTSGGNEQFF.